This entry describes one T cell receptor beta chain. The method was immunoSEQ multiplex PCR; TCRdb's version includes in-frame clones alone and lacks a portion of them. The sample holds about 64,000 clones, around 96% seen once. The entry originates in a study of T cell changes during pregnancy in multiple sclerosis. CDR3 size: 15 residues. Germline CDR1 and CDR2: MNHEY and SMNVEV (reference sequence). V was pared by 5 bases and J by 1 base, with 14 bases between. J is TRBJ2-5 and V is TRBV27, with a tentative D call TRBD1 (6 bases). The receptor comes from a female donor with multiple sclerosis, enrolled in a pregnancy study. The source was CD8+ T cells from peripheral blood mononuclear cells, collected after pregnancy. CDR3 in DNA: TGTGCCAGCAGTCCGACAGGCCACCCCCAAGAGACCCAGTACTTC. It specifies CASSPTGHPQETQYF.